This T cell receptor beta chain was sequenced in a study of blood T cells in healthy people across ages (dated by TCRdb to the mid-2010s). With respect to the entire study: Template switching captured roughly one uniquely barcoded TCR beta cDNA molecule per two T cells in model experiments. Age-related changes in TCR beta repertoire diversity were measured in the study by deep sequencing normalized with unique cDNA molecular identifiers. The donors were split into four age groups: young (average 16 years), middle-aged (about 40), aged (more than 60) and long-lived (over 80). To avoid experimental bias, donors of different ages were spread randomly across the sequencing lanes. For two donors (one aged 18 to 29 and one aged 80 or older), the study analyzed two additional independent replicas of 1 million unique cDNA reads from the same blood draw.

What the research found in general, with its limitations: Observed TCR beta diversity per million T cells fell roughly linearly with age, and a significant reduction was already apparent by age around 44. Estimates of total diversity based on one million sequenced T cells were regarded as lower bounds and as underestimates. There was a strong correlation between observed TCR beta diversity and the percentage of naive T cells measured by flow cytometry. Donor CMV infection status was unknown, potentially confounding age-related changes in expanded clonotypes. Compared with the aged group, more naive CD4+ T cells, fewer expanded clones and increased TCR diversity were shown by the long-lived group, suggesting age selection. Because profiling used bulk unsorted PBMCs, naive and antigen-experienced compartments could not be compared conclusively.

Relative to germline, V is missing 8 bases and J is missing 4 bases, with 14 bases of the junction outside any gene match. Measured from the cysteine to the phenylalanine, the CDR3 is 17 residues long. Kept here is only the CDR3 DNA, which spans 51 bases and is read in frame from base 1. Receptor amplification or capture employed 5' RACE. This sample was sequenced with an Illumina HiSeq 2500. A second roughly 6 to 12 cycle PCR used a sample-barcoded 5' primer and a J-beta primer mix. Each TCR beta cDNA molecule received a unique molecular identifier from a template-switch 5' adaptor carrying 12 random nucleotides. Each sample yielded at least 3 million CDR3-containing paired-end reads. All of the RNA was converted into first-strand cDNA using the Mint cDNA synthesis kit, with a TRBC-specific oligonucleotide serving as the primer. All cDNA was treated with uracil-DNA glycosylase and then went through a first 18-cycle PCR with the universal primers M1SS and BC2_uni_R. On the study's bioinformatics: For normalization, 1 million high-quality reads, each with a distinct molecular identifier, were randomly selected from each sample. Instead of being binned into consensus sequences, reads that shared molecular identifiers were thrown out. MiTCR, with a Q25 quality threshold and the strictest error-elimination algorithm, was used for CDR3 identification, clonotype clustering and error correction. A nonparametric unseen species model using Euler transformation provided a lower-bound estimate of total TCR beta diversity. Through fastp at Q25 and MiXCR, TCRdb rebuilt clones from the public reads, retaining in-frame beta chains. Rows are combined by CDR3 protein, so each entry shows the most common genes and DNA. What appears here as the V and J calls and clone size reflects TCRdb's work, not the paper's. The sample includes hundreds of thousands of distinct CDR3 sequences, with 29% observed a single time. The ten biggest clones cover around 15% of the sample.

The 39 donors, aged 6 to 90 years, were systemically healthy Caucasian individuals from Russia. Ten milliliters of peripheral blood were drawn from each donor into EDTA-treated Vacutainer tubes. Ficoll-Paque density-gradient centrifugation was used to isolate PBMCs, with at least 6 million per sample. Trizol reagent was used to extract total RNA from PBMCs, with at least 5 micrograms per sample. For every donor, flow cytometry on a PBMC aliquot measured the percentage of naive CD45RAhigh/CD27high T cells. Turning to this clonotype: No antigen is known for it. The input lacks base qualities; no much larger clone sits a single base away.

The rearranged chain carries TRBV12-3 or TRBV12-4 and TRBJ2-3, with TRBD1 identical over 11 junction bases. The receptor was isolated from a woman at least 80 years old in good health. Sequencing was done on a sample of blood. The DNA reads as follows: TGTGCCAGCTCACTCGGACAGGGGGCGCAAGCAGCAGATACGCAGTATTTT. Translation gives CASSLGQGAQAADTQYF.